The 20 T cell receptor beta chains listed next were all sequenced from one sample in a study of long-term antiretroviral therapy in people with HIV. Samples were assayed with immunoSEQ v3.0 at survey level. Assay: immunoSEQ multiplex PCR; the TCRdb copy retains only in-frame clones and omits some. This table has 20,000 to 25,000 clones, around nine tenths appearing once. The sequencing here drew on unsorted PBMCs, taken 0.6 years after starting antiretroviral therapy. The receptors were sampled from a man aged 55 to 70 with HIV.

The gene calls are TRBV18 and TRBJ1-5, with D maybe TRBD1 (5 bases). The CDR3 is made up of 14 amino acids. Looked up from germline, CDR1 is KGHSH and CDR2 is LQKENI. Trimming removed 2 bases from V and 6 bases from J, with 11 bases in between. CDR3 loop: CASSPSSGSQPQHF. The CDR3 bases are TGTGCCAGCTCACCATCGTCAGGGAGTCAGCCCCAGCATTTT.

This CDR3 is CASSPGTSVYNEQFF. The CDR3 nucleotides are TGTGCCAGCAGCCCCGGGACTAGCGTATACAATGAGCAGTTCTTC. This rearrangement joins TRBV7-3 to TRBJ2-1; 10 nucleotides align to TRBD2. V shed 5 bases and J 4 bases; nucleotides not matched to a gene: 5. CDR3 size: 15 residues. CDR1 is SGHTA and CDR2 is FQGTGA in the germline V gene. The variable domain in full, completed from reference TRBV7-3 and TRBJ2-1, reads GAGVSQTPSNKVTEKGKYVELRCDPISGHTALYWYRQSLGQGPEFLIYFQGTGAADDSGLPNDRFFAVRPEGSVSTLKIQRTERGDSAVYLCASSPGTSVYNEQFFGPGTRLTVL.

The V and J genes are TRBV7-9 and TRBJ1-4; 10 positions agree with TRBD1. CDR1 is SEHNR and CDR2 is FQNEAQ in the germline V gene (reference sequence). The CDR3 is made up of 13 amino acids. Trimming at V came to 6 bases and at J to 8 bases, leaving 3 bases not matched to a gene. The CDR3 DNA follows: TGTGCCAGCAGGGGACAGGGGTTAGAAAAACTGTTTTTT. Encoded protein: CASRGQGLEKLFF. Combining the CDR3 with reference TRBV7-9 and TRBJ1-4 gives the whole variable domain DTGVSQNPRHKITKRGQNVTFRCDPISEHNRLYWYRQTLGQGPEFLTYFQNEAQLEKSRLLSDRFSAERPKGSFSTLEIQRTEQGDSAMYLCASRGQGLEKLFFGSGTQLSVL.

This sequence joins TRBV7-2 and TRBJ1-5; D is possibly TRBD1 (6 bases). The CDR3 sequence is 14 residues long. Trimming shortened V by 6 bases and J by 4 bases, and 13 bases separated the two germline ends. Per germline, CDR1 SGHTA and CDR2 FQGNSA. The CDR3 spells CASSPGTLNQPQHF. In nucleotides, the CDR3 is TGTGCCAGCAGTCCCGGGACACTGAATCAGCCCCAGCATTTT.

The rearrangement uses TRBV6-1 and TRBJ2-7; D unclear. The CDR3 runs 11 residues. Per the germline V gene, CDR1 is MNHNS and CDR2 is SASEGT. The V and J ends lost 5 bases and 2 bases respectively, with 4 bases between them. This CDR3 is CASSRPYEQYF. The CDR3 DNA reads as TGTGCCAGCAGTCGACCCTACGAGCAGTACTTC.

The V call is TRBV5-1, the J call TRBJ2-7, with TRBD2 identical over 8 bases. The J segment lost 0 bases and the V segment lost 6 bases, leaving 14 bases of the junction unmatched. Per the germline V gene, CDR1 is SGHRS and CDR2 is YFSETQ. This CDR3 is 17 amino acids long. CDR3: CASTHGGGAMSSYEQYF. The CDR3 region has the DNA TGCGCCAGCACCCACGGGGGGGGTGCCATGAGCTCCTACGAGCAGTACTTC.

This clone is labeled medium-sized (0.01 to 0.1%). CDR3 sequence: CATSGGTSGGETQYF. In DNA, the CDR3 is TGTGCCACCAGCGGGGGGACAAGCGGGGGGGAGACCCAGTACTTC. The chain carries TRBV15 and TRBJ2-5, with 9 bases fitting TRBD2. CDR3 length: 15 residues. CDR1 and CDR2 (germline): LNHNV, YYDKDF (reference sequence). The V and J ends lost 5 bases and 5 bases, in that order; junction bases with no gene match: 9. Full variable domain (missing parts from reference TRBV15 and TRBJ2-5): DAMVIQNPRYQVTQFGKPVTLSCSQTLNHNVMYWYQQKSSQAPKLLFHYYDKDFNNEADTPDNFQSRRPNTSFCFLDIRSPGLGDTAMYLCATSGGTSGGETQYFGPGTRLLVL.

The chain is built from TRBV6-1 and TRBJ1-4; D ambiguous. The CDR3 is made up of 14 amino acids. CDR1 and CDR2 from the germline V gene are MNHNS and SASEGT. Trimming pared 7 bases from V and 5 bases from J, leaving 14 bases between. This CDR3 reads CASTRLGLNEKLFF. CDR3 nucleotide sequence: TGTGCCAGCACCAGATTGGGGTTAAATGAAAAACTGTTTTTT.

Turning to this clone: The junction does not match germline at one end; this may be a read error. The V call is TRBV7-7, the J call TRBJ2-5; 10 bases fit TRBD1. This CDR3 region has 13 residues. The germline V gene encodes CDR1 SSHAT and CDR2 FNYEAQ (reference sequence). DNA for the CDR3: TGTGCTAGCAGGGACAGGGGATGGAAGACCCAGTACTTC. As protein: CASRDRGWKTQYF.

This chain uses TRBV5-1 with TRBJ2-7; tentatively, D is TRBD2 (6 bases). The CDR3 has 13 residues. Germline assignment: CDR1 SGHRS and CDR2 YFSETQ. V was trimmed by 5 bases and J by 1 base, leaving 10 bases between them. The CDR3 loop is CASRMGGSYEQYF. The CDR3 coding sequence is TGCGCCAGCAGGATGGGAGGTTCCTACGAGCAGTACTTC.

This chain connects TRBV19 to TRBJ2-1; D call uncertain. The CDR3 contains 14 residues. Per germline, CDR1 LNHDA and CDR2 SQIVND (reference sequence). Trimming took 1 base from V and 10 from J, leaving 14 bases between them. The CDR3 DNA follows: TGTGCCAGTAGTATAGGCAGTTCTCGGGTAGAGCAGTTCTTC. Translating it yields CASSIGSSRVEQFF.

The chain carries TRBV9 and TRBJ2-5, with 10 positions matching TRBD2. Trimming at V came to 0 bases and at J to 2 bases, leaving 4 bases not matched to a gene. Germline CDR1 reads SGDLS; CDR2 reads YYNGEE. The CDR3 has 16 residues. The CDR3 loop reads CASSVVAGGEQETQYF. CDR3 coding DNA: TGTGCCAGCAGCGTAGTAGCGGGGGGCGAACAAGAGACCCAGTACTTC. Full variable domain (rest looked up from reference TRBV9 and TRBJ2-5): DSGVTQTPKHLITATGQRVTLRCSPRSGDLSVYWYQQSLDQGLQFLIQYYNGEERAKGNILERFSAQQFPDLHSELNLSSLELGDSALYFCASSVVAGGEQETQYFGPGTRLLVL.

The V gene is TRBV7-3, the J gene TRBJ1-5, with TRBD1 as a possible D gene (5 bases). V was shortened by 5 bases and J by 4 bases, with 9 bases between the two germline ends. The CDR3 consists of 13 residues. Germline assignment: CDR1 SGHTA and CDR2 FQGTGA. Written as DNA, the CDR3 is TGTGCCAGCAGCCCGGGGGGAAATCAGCCCCAGCATTTT. This translates into CASSPGGNQPQHF.

The chain is built from TRBV29-1 and TRBJ1-5; D gene unclear. The germline V and J ends were trimmed by 2 bases and 2 bases, with 7 bases remaining between them. The CDR3 totals 13 residues. Per the germline V gene, CDR1 is SQVTM and CDR2 is ANQGSEA. The CDR3 is CSVETGGNQPQHF. CDR3 DNA: TGCAGCGTTGAAACCGGGGGCAATCAGCCCCAGCATTTT.

The chain is built from TRBV27 and TRBJ2-1, with 9 bases that match TRBD1. With 7 bases clipped from V and 4 bases from J, the junction kept 8 bases outside the gene matches. This CDR3 has 15 amino acids. The germline CDR1 and CDR2 sequences are MNHEY and SMNVEV (reference sequence). The CDR3 spells CASTSGTGFYNEQFF. The CDR3 nucleotides read TGTGCCAGCACCTCCGGGACAGGGTTTTACAATGAGCAGTTCTTC.

The chain employs TRBV7-8 and TRBJ1-2; 7 nucleotides match TRBD1. Germline V lookup: CDR1 SGHVS, CDR2 FQNEAQ. V lost 5 bases to trimming and J lost 4 bases; unmatched junction nucleotides: 4. This CDR3 comprises 13 residues. CDR3 region: CASSGTGVYGYTF. The CDR3, as DNA: TGTGCCAGCAGCGGAACAGGGGTCTATGGCTACACCTTC.

The chain recombines TRBV5-3 with TRBJ1-6; TRBD1 is a possible D gene (6 bases). TRBV5-3 is identified as an open reading frame with a role that is uncertain. The ends were cut back, 3 bases at V and 14 bases at J, with 18 bases in the middle. The CDR3 loop spans 14 amino acids. In DNA form, the CDR3 reads TGTGCCAGAAGCTATACCAGGGGCCTTTTCTCCCTCCACTTT. It translates to CARSYTRGLFSLHF.

The chain carries TRBV10-1 and TRBJ2-1; D is ambiguous. This CDR3 has 14 amino acids. Trimming removed 0 bases from V and 9 bases from J, with 12 bases in between. Germline-derived CDR1 and CDR2 are WNHNN and SYGVQD (reference sequence). CDR3 sequence (DNA): TGCGCCAGCAGTGAGTCCCTTAGTCAAGGTGAGCAGTTCTTC. Translating it yields CASSESLSQGEQFF.

The rearrangement links TRBV7-2 to TRBJ2-7, with TRBD1 matching over 7 bases. CDR3 length equals 14 residues. Germline-derived CDR1 and CDR2 are SGHTA and FQGNSA. Trimming at V came to 2 bases and at J to 1 base, leaving 2 bases not matched to a gene. CDR3 bases: TGTGCCAGCAGCTTACAGACAGGGTCCTACGAGCAGTACTTC. This translates into CASSLQTGSYEQYF.

This chain joins TRBV28 and TRBJ1-5; D gene ambiguous. Germline-derived CDR1 and CDR2 are MDHEN and SYDVKM. V dropped 6 bases and J dropped 9 bases, with 9 bases sitting between them. This CDR3 contains 11 residues. CDR3 loop: CASSPGGPQHF. As DNA, the CDR3 is TGTGCCAGCAGCCCAGGAGGGCCCCAGCATTTT.